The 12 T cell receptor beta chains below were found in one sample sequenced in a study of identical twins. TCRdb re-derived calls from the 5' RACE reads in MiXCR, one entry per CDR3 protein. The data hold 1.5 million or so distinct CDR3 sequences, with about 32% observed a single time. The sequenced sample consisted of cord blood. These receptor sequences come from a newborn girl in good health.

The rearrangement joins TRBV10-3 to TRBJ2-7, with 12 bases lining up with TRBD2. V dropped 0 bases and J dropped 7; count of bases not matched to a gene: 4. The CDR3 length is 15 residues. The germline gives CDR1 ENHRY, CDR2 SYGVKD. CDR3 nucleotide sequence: TGTGCCATCAGTGAGTCGACTAGCGGGGGAAATGAGCAGTACTTC. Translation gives CAISESTSGGNEQYF.

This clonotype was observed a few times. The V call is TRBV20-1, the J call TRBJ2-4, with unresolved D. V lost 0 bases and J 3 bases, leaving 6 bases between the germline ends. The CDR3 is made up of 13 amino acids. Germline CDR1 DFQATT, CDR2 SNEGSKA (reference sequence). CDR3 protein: CSARDPNKNIQYF. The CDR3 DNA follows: TGCAGTGCTAGAGATCCGAACAAAAACATTCAGTACTTC.

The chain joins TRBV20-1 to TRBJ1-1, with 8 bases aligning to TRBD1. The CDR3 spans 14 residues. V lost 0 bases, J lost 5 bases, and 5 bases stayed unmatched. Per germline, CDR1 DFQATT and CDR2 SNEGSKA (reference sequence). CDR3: CSARDTGGQTEAFF. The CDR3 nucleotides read TGCAGTGCTAGAGATACAGGGGGACAAACTGAAGCTTTCTTT.

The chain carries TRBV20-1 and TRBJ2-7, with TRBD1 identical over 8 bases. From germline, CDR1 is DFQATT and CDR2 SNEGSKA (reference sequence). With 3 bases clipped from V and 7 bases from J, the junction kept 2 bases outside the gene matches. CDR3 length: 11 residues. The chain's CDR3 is CSASTGGEQYF. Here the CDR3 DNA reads TGCAGTGCTAGTACAGGGGGAGAGCAGTACTTC.

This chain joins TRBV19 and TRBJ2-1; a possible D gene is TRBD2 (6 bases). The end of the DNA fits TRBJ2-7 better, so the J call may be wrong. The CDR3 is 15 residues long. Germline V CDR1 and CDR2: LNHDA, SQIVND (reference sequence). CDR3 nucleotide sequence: TGTGCCAGTAGTATAGAGCGGGACCCCTACAATGAGCAGTACTTC. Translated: CASSIERDPYNEQYF.

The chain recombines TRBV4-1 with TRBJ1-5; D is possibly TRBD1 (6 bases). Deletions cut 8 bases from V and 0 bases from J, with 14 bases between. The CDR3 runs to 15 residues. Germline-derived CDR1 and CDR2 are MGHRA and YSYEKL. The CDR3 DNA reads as TGCGCCAGCGGCCCGCACAGGGATAGCAATCAGCCCCAGCATTTT. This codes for CASGPHRDSNQPQHF.

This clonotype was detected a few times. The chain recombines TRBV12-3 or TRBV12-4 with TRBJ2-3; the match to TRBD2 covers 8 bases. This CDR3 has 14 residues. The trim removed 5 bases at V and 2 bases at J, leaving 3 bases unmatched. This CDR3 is CASSIGRATDTQYF. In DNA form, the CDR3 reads TGTGCCAGCAGTATCGGGAGGGCCACAGATACGCAGTATTTT.

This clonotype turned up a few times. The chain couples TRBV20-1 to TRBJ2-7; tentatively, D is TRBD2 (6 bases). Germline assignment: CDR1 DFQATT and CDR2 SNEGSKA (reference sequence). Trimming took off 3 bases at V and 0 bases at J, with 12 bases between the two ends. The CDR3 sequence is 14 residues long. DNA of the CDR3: TGCAGTGCTAGGGATAGCGGCCCCTCCTACGAGCAGTACTTC. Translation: CSARDSGPSYEQYF.

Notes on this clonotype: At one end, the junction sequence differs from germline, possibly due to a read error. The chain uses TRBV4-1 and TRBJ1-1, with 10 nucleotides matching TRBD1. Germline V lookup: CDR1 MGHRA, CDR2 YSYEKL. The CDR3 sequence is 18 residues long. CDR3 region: CAGSAPGQGMCRGTEAFF. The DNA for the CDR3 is TGCGCCGGCAGCGCACCGGGACAGGGGATGTGTAGGGGCACTGAAGCTTTCTTT.

The CDR3 DNA reads as TGTGCCAGCAGTTTTTTGGGGGGCCTCCAAGAGACCCAGTACTTC. Its protein product is CASSFLGGLQETQYF. The chain couples TRBV28 to TRBJ2-5; D tentatively reads TRBD1 or TRBD2 (6 bases each). V was cut by 3 bases and J by 1 base, with 12 bases left in between. This CDR3 comprises 15 residues. Germline V gene lookup returns CDR1 MDHEN and CDR2 SYDVKM.

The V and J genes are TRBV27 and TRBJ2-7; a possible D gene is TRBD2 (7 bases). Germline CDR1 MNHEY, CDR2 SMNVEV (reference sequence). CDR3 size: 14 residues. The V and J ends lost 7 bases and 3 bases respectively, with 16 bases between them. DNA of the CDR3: TGTGCCAGCAATTTTGGCGGGGGCGACTACGAGCAGTACTTC. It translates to CASNFGGGDYEQYF.

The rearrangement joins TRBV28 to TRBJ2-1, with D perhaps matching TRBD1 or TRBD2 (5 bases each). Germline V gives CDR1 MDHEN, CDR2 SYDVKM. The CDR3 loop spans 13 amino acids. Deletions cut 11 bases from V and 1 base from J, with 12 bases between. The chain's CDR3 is CAARDLSYNEQFF. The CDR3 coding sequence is TGTGCCGCCCGGGACCTTTCCTACAATGAGCAGTTCTTC.